What follows are 11 T cell receptor beta chains derived from one specimen sequenced in a study of shared clonotypes between healthy human individuals. Measured with immunoSEQ multiplex PCR; TCRdb has only the in-frame clones, and not every one. Among some 240,000 clones listed, about 69% were seen once. The material sequenced was memory CD4+ T cells sorted from blood. Subset defined: CD45RA-negative fraction. The receptors stem from a man between 25 and 39 years old in good health.

This clone has only a few counts. V and J are TRBV7-9 and TRBJ2-7; 8 nucleotides line up with TRBD1. The trim removed 5 bases at V and 2 bases at J, leaving 8 bases unmatched. This CDR3 contains 15 residues. Germline CDR1 SEHNR, CDR2 FQNEAQ (reference sequence). CDR3 DNA sequence: TGTGCCAGCAGCGCCCGCCGGGACAGGACCTACGAGCAGTACTTC. It specifies CASSARRDRTYEQYF.

The CDR3 DNA follows: TGCGCCAGCAGCCTAGCGACAGGGTCAAGTCTGTACGAGCAGTACTTC. Translation: CASSLATGSSLYEQYF. V is TRBV5-1 and J is TRBJ2-7, with a possible D match to TRBD1 (7 bases). Per germline, CDR1 SGHRS and CDR2 YFSETQ. The length of the CDR3 is 16 residues. Between the trimmed V and J ends, which lost 4 bases and 4 bases, there was a span of 21 bases.

The count of this clone is one. The gene calls are TRBV9 and TRBJ2-1, with 7 bases identical to TRBD2. CDR1 is SGDLS and CDR2 is YYNGEE in the germline V gene. CDR3 length: 16 residues. The V segment lost 4 bases and the J segment 8 bases; nucleotides outside the gene matches: 15. The CDR3 loop is CASSYGGRTPSDEQFF. CDR3 sequence (DNA): TGTGCCAGCAGCTACGGCGGGAGAACTCCCTCCGATGAGCAGTTCTTC.

The genes are TRBV7-2 and TRBJ2-6; 7 nucleotides match TRBD2. The junction had 7 bases not matched to a gene; V was cut back by 5 bases and J by 0 bases. CDR1 SGHTA and CDR2 FQGNSA come from the germline V gene. The CDR3 has 17 residues. The CDR3, as DNA: TGTGCCAGCAGCGCCTCGGGGGGACTCTCTGGGGCCAACGTCCTGACTTTC. This translates into CASSASGGLSGANVLTF.

This clone has ten or more counts. This chain joins TRBV4-3 and TRBJ2-7; D is unclear. CDR1 LGHNA and CDR2 YSLEER come from the germline V gene. V was shortened by 1 base and J by 3 bases, with 10 bases between the two germline ends. The CDR3 loop spans 14 amino acids. The CDR3 loop is CASSQAIGNYEQYF. DNA for the CDR3: TGCGCCAGCAGCCAAGCGATTGGGAACTACGAGCAGTACTTC.

The J gene is TRBJ2-1, the V gene TRBV15; D unclear. V was cut by 0 bases and J by 10 bases, with 10 bases left in between. Germline V gene lookup returns CDR1 LNHNV and CDR2 YYDKDF (reference sequence). CDR3 size: 13 residues. CDR3 coding DNA: TGTGCCACCAGCAGAGATGATGGAGCCGAGCAGTTCTTC. It codes for CATSRDDGAEQFF.

The chain has TRBV10-3 and TRBJ2-1; D is perhaps TRBD1 or TRBD2 (5 bases each). CDR3 size: 16 residues. Germline CDR1 ENHRY, CDR2 SYGVKD. The V end was cut by 3 bases, the J end by 10 bases, with 22 bases between. CDR3: CAISDLGASTNLEQFF. In nucleotides, the CDR3 is TGTGCCATCAGTGACCTCGGGGCCTCTACCAATTTAGAGCAGTTCTTC.

The chain is built from TRBV19 and TRBJ2-1, with TRBD2 matching over 10 bases. This CDR3 has 14 amino acids. Looked up from germline, CDR1 is LNHDA and CDR2 is SQIVND (reference sequence). Unmatched junction bases numbered 1, after V lost 2 bases and J lost 6 bases. The CDR3 region has the DNA TGTGCCAGTAGTATACTAGCGGGAGTCAATGAGCAGTTCTTC. Translating it yields CASSILAGVNEQFF.

The J gene is TRBJ1-1, the V gene TRBV6-1, with a weak D call TRBD1 (6 bases). The CDR3 extends over 13 amino acids. The germline CDR1 and CDR2 sequences are MNHNS and SASEGT. Trimming pared 5 bases from V and 4 bases from J, leaving 11 bases between. The CDR3 DNA reads TGTGCCAGCAGTTCCCAAGGGGGCACTGAAGCTTTCTTT. It yields the protein CASSSQGGTEAFF.

This clone was picked up one time. The rearrangement uses TRBV14 and TRBJ2-7, with 8 bases lining up with TRBD1. Germline loops: CDR1 SGHDN, CDR2 FVKESK. This CDR3 contains 16 residues. Trimming cost V 0 bases and J 0 bases; bases outside gene matches: 4. As DNA, the CDR3 is TGTGCCAGCAGCCAAGAACAGGGGGTATACTCCTACGAGCAGTACTTC. It encodes CASSQEQGVYSYEQYF.

The V and J genes are TRBV6-6 and TRBJ2-6, with no clear D. Trimming removed 7 bases at V and 2 bases at J, with 9 bases between. There are 14 residues in the CDR3. Germline lookup yields CDR1 MNHNY and CDR2 SVGAGI (reference sequence). CDR3 sequence reads: CASNMGTGANVLTF. Written as DNA, the CDR3 is TGTGCCAGCAACATGGGGACTGGGGCCAACGTCCTGACTTTC.